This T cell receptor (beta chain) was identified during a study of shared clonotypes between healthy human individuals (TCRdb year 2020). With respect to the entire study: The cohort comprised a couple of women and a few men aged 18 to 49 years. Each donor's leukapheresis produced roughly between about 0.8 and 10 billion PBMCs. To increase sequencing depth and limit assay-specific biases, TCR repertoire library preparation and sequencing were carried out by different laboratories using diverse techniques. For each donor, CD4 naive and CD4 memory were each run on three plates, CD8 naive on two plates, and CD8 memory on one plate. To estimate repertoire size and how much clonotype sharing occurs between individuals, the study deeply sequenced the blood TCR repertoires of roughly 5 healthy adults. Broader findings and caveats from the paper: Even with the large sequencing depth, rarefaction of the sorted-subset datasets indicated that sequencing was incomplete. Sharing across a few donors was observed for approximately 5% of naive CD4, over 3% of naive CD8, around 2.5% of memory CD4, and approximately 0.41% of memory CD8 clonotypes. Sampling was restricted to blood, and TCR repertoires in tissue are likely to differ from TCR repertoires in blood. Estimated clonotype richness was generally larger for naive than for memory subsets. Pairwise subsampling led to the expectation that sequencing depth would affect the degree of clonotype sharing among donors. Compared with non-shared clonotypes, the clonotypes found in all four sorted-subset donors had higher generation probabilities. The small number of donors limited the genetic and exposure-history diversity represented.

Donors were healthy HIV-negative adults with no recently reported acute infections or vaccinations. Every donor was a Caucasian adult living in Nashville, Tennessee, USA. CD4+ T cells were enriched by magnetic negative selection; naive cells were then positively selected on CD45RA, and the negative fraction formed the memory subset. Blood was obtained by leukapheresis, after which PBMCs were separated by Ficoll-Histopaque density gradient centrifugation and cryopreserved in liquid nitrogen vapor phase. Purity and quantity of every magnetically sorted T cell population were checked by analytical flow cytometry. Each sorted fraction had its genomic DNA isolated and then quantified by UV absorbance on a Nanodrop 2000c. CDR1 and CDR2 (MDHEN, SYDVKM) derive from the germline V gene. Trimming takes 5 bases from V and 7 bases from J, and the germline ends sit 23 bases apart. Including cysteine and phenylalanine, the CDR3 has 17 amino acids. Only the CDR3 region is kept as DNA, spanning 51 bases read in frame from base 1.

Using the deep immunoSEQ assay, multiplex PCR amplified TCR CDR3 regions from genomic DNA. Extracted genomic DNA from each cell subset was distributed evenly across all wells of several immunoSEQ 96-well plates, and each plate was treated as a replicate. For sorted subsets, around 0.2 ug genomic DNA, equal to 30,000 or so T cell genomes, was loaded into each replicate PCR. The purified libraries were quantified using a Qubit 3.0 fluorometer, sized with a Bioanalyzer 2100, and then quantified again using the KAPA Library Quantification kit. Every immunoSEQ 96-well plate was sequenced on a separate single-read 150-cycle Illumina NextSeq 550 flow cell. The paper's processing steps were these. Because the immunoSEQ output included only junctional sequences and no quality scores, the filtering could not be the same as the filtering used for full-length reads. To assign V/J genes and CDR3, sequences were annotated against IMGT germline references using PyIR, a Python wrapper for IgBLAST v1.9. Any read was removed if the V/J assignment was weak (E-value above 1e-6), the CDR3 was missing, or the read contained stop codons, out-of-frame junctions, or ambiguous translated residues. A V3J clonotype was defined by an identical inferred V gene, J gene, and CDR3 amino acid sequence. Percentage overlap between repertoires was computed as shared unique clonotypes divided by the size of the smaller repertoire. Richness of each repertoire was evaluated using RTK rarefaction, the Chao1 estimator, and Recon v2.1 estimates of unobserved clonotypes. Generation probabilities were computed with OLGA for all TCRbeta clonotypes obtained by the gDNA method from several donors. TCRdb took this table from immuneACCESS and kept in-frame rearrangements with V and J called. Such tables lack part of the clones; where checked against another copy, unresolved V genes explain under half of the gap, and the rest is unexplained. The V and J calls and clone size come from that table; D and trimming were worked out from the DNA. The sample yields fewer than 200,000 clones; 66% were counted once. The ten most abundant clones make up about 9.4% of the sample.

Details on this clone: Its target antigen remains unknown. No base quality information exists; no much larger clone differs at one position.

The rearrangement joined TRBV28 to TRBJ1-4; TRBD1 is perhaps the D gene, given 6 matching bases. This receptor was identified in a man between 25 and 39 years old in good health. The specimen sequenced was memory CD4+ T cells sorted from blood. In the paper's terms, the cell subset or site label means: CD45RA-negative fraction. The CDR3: CASSPPDLGARGEKLFF. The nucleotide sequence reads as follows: TGTGCCAGCAGTCCTCCCGATTTGGGGGCGCGCGGTGAAAAACTGTTTTTT.